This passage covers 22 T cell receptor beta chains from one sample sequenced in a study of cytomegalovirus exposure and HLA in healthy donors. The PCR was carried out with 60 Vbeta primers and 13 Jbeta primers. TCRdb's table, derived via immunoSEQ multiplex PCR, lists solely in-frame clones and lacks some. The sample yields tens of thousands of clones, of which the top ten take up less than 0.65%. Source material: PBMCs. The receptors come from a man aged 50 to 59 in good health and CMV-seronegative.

This CDR3 is CASRPQGAGGELFF. The CDR3 DNA is TGTGCCAGCAGACCCCAGGGGGCGGGGGGGGAGCTGTTTTTT. The chain has TRBV6-5 and TRBJ2-2; 8 bases fit TRBD1. The germline V gene has CDR1 MNHEY and CDR2 SVGAGI. The CDR3 loop spans 14 amino acids. J was trimmed by 8 bases and V by 6 bases; bases with no gene match: 8.

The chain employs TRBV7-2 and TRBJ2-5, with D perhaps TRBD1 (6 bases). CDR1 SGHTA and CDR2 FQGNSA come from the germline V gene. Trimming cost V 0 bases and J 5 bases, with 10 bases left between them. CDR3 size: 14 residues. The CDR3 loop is CASSLAGALETQYF. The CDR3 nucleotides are TGTGCCAGCAGCTTAGCGGGGGCCCTCGAGACCCAGTACTTC.

Written as DNA, the CDR3 is TGTGCCAGCAGTTTACGGACCTGGGGGGACGAGCAGTACTTC. This translates into CASSLRTWGDEQYF. The chain links TRBV27 to TRBJ2-7, with D tentatively TRBD2 (6 bases). Germline V gene lookup returns CDR1 MNHEY and CDR2 SMNVEV (reference sequence). This CDR3 is built from 14 residues. V lost 2 bases, J lost 5 bases, and 13 bases lay in between.

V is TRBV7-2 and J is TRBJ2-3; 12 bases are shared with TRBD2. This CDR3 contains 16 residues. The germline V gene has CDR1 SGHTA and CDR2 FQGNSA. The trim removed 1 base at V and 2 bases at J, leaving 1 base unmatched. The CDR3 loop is CASSLGLAGATDTQYF. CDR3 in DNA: TGTGCCAGCAGCTTAGGACTAGCGGGGGCCACAGATACGCAGTATTTT.

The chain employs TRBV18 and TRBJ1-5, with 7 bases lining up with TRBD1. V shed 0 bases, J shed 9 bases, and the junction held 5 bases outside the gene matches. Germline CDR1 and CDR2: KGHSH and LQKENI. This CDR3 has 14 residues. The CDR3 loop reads CASSPPQGSGPQHF. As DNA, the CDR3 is TGTGCCAGCTCACCACCACAGGGGTCTGGGCCCCAGCATTTT. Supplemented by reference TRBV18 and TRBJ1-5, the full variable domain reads NAGVMQNPRHLVRRRGQEARLRCSPMKGHSHVYWYRQLPEEGLKFMVYLQKENIIDESGMPKERFSAEFPKEGPSILRIQQVVRGDSAAYFCASSPPQGSGPQHFGDGTRLSIL.

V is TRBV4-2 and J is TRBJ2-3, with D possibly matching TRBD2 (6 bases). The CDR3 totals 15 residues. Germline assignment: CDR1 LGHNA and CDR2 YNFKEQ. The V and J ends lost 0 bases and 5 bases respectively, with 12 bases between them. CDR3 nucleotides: TGTGCCAGCAGCCAAGACCCGGGGGATAAAGATACGCAGTATTTT. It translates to CASSQDPGDKDTQYF.

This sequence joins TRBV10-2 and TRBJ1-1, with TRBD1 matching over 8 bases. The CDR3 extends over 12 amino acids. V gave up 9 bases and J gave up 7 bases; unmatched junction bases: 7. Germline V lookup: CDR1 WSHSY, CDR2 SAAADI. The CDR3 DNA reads TGCGCCAGTTGGACAGGGAGGAGTGAAGCTTTCTTT. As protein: CASWTGRSEAFF.

As DNA, the CDR3 is TGCGCCAGCAGCCCCAGACAGGGGGTCGCCTACGAGCAGTACTTC. Protein product: CASSPRQGVAYEQYF. The chain links TRBV5-1 to TRBJ2-7, with 9 bases lining up with TRBD1. This CDR3 is built from 15 residues. Germline V lookup: CDR1 SGHRS, CDR2 YFSETQ. V lost 4 bases, J lost 2 bases, and 7 bases stayed unmatched.

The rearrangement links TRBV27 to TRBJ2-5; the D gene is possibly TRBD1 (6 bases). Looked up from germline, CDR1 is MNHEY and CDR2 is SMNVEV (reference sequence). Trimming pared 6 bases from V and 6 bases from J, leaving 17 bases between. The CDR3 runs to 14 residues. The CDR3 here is CASSIFTGSQTQYF. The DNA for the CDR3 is TGTGCCAGCAGCATTTTTACAGGGTCTCAGACCCAGTACTTC.

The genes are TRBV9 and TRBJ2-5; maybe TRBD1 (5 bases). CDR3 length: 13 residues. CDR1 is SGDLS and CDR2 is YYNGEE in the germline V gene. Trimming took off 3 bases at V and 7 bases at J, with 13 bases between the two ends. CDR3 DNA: TGTGCCAGCAGCGCGACAGTATCGGGGACCCAGTACTTC. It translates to CASSATVSGTQYF.

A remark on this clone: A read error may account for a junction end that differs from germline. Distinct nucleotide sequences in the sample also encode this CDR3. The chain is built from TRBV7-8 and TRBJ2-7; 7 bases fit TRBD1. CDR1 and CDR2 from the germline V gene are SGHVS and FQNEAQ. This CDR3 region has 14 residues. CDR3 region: CASSRDRVTYEQYF. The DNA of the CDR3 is TGTGCTAGCAGCCGGGACAGAGTGACCTACGAGCAGTACTTC.

CDR3 residues: CASRPGGINEQYF. As DNA, the CDR3 is TGTGCCAGCAGACCCGGGGGGATAAACGAGCAGTACTTC. The V and J genes are TRBV2 and TRBJ2-7; TRBD2 matches 7 bases. The CDR3 runs 13 residues. Germline V lookup: CDR1 SNHLY, CDR2 FYNNEI. The V gene end was trimmed by 6 bases and the J gene end by 5 bases; junction bases not matched to a gene: 7.

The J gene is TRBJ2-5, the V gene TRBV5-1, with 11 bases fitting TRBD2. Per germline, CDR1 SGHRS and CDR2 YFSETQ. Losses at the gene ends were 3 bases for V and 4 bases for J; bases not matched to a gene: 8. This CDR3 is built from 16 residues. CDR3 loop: CASSWGLAVTGETQYF. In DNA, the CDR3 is TGCGCCAGCAGCTGGGGACTAGCGGTTACGGGAGAGACCCAGTACTTC.

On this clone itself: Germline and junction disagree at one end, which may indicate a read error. The CDR3 loop is CAGSYPGQVPYEQYF. CDR3 sequence (DNA): TGTGCCGGGAGCTACCCGGGACAGGTCCCCTACGAGCAGTACTTC. The chain is built from TRBV30 and TRBJ2-7; 8 positions agree with TRBD1. Per the germline V gene, CDR1 is GTSNPN and CDR2 is SVGIG (reference sequence). The CDR3 is made up of 15 amino acids.

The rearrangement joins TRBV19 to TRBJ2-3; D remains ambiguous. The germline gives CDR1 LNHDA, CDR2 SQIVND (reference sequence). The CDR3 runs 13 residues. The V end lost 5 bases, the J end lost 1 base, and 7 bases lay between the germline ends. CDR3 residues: CASSVTRTDTQYF. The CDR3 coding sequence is TGTGCCAGTAGTGTTACTCGCACAGATACGCAGTATTTT.

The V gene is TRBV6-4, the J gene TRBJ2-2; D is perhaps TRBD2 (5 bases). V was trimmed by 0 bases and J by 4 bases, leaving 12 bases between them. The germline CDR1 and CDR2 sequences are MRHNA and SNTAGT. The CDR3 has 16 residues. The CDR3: CASSDSRERLTGELFF. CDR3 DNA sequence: TGTGCCAGCAGTGACTCGAGAGAGCGGCTCACCGGGGAGCTGTTTTTT.

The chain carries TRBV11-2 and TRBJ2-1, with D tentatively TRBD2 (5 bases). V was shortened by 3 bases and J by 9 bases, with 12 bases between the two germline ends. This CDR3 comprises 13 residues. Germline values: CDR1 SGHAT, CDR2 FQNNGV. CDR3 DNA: TGTGCCAGCAGCTTTAATTATGCGGGTGAGCAGTTCTTC. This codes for CASSFNYAGEQFF.

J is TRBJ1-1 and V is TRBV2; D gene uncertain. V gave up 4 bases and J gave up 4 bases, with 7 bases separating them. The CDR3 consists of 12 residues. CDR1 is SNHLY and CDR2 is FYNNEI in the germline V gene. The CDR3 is CASSGSGTEAFF. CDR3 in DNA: TGTGCCAGCAGTGGCAGTGGCACTGAAGCTTTCTTT.

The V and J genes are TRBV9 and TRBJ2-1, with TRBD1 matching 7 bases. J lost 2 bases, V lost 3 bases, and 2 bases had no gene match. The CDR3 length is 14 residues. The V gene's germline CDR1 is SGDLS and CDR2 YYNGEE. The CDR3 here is CASSGDSPYNEQFF. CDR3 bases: TGTGCCAGCAGCGGGGACAGCCCCTACAATGAGCAGTTCTTC.

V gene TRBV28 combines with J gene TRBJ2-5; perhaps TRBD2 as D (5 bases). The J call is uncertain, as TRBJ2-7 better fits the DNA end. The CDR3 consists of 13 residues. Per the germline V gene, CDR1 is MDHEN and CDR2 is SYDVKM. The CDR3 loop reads CASSPSRPYEQYF. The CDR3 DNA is TGTGCCAGCAGTCCTAGCAGACCCTACGAGCAGTACTTC.

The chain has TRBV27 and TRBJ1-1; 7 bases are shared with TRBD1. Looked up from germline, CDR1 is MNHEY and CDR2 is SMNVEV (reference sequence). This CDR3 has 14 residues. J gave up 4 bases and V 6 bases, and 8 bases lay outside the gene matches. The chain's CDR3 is CASRKAGGSTEAFF. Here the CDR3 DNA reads TGTGCCAGCAGAAAAGCAGGGGGTTCCACTGAAGCTTTCTTT.

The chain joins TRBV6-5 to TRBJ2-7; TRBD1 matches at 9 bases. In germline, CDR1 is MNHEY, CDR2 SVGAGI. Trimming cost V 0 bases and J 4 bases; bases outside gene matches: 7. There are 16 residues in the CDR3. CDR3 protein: CASSYSWPGQGYEQYF. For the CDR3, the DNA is TGTGCCAGCAGTTACTCATGGCCGGGACAGGGTTACGAGCAGTACTTC.